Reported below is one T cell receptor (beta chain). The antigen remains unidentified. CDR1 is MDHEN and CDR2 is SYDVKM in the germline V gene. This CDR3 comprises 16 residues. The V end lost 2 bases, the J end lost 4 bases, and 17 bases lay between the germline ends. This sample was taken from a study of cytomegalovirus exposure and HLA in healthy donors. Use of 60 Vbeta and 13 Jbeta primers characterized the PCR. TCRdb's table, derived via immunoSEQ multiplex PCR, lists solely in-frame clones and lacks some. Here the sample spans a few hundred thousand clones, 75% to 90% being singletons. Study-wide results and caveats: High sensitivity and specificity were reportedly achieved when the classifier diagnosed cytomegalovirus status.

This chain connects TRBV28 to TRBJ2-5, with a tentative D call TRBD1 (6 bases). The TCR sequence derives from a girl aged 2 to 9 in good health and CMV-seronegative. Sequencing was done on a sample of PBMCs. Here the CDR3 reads CASSLGGQGLRETQYF. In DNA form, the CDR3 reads TGTGCCAGCAGTTTAGGGGGCCAGGGCCTAAGAGAGACCCAGTACTTC.